This T cell receptor beta chain stems from a study of cytomegalovirus exposure and HLA in healthy donors. Assay used: immunoSEQ multiplex PCR; TCRdb lists only in-frame clones, some missing. The sample includes 150,000 to 200,000 clones, roughly 84% of them seen just once. This CDR3 comprises 15 residues. Germline CDR1 reads SGHNT; CDR2 reads YYREEE (reference sequence). V shed 2 bases and J 1 base; nucleotides not matched to a gene: 2. J is TRBJ2-2 and V is TRBV5-4; TRBD2 matches 7 bases. Sample: PBMCs. This receptor was obtained from a man aged 25 to 45 in good health and CMV-seropositive. The CDR3 region is CASSFKRENTGELFF. The CDR3, as DNA: TGTGCCAGCAGCTTCAAGCGGGAGAACACCGGGGAGCTGTTTTTT.